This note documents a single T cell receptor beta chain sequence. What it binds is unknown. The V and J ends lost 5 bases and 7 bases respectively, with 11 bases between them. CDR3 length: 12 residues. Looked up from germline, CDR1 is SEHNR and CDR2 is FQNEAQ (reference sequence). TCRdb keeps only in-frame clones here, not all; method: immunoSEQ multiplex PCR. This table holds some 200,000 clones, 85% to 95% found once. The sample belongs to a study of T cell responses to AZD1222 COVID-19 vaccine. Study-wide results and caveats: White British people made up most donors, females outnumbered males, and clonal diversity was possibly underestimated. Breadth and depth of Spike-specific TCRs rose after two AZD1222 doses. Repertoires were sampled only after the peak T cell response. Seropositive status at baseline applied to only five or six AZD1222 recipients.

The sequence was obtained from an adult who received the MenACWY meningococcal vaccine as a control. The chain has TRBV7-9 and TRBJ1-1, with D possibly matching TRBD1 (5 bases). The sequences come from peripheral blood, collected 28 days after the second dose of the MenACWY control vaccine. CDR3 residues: CASSHRDVEAFF. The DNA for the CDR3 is TGTGCCAGCAGCCACCGGGACGTTGAAGCTTTCTTT.